The text below deals with one TCR beta chain. One end of the junction fails to match germline, which may point to a read error. The data originate from a study of blood T cells in healthy people across ages. A sample-barcoded 5' primer and a J-beta primer mix were used in a second PCR of about 7 to 12 cycles. TCRdb analysed the 5' RACE reads with MiXCR anew, one entry per CDR3 protein. The data contain about 2 million distinct CDR3 sequences, roughly 52% of them singletons. The CDR3 is made up of 13 amino acids. The chain is built from TRBV12-3 or TRBV12-4 and TRBJ1-2; tentatively, D is TRBD1 (6 bases). The specimen sequenced was blood. This receptor was obtained from a woman between 40 and 50 years old in good health. For the CDR3, the DNA is TGTACCAGCAGTCTACAGGGTCGTTACGGCTACACCTTC. It encodes CTSSLQGRYGYTF.